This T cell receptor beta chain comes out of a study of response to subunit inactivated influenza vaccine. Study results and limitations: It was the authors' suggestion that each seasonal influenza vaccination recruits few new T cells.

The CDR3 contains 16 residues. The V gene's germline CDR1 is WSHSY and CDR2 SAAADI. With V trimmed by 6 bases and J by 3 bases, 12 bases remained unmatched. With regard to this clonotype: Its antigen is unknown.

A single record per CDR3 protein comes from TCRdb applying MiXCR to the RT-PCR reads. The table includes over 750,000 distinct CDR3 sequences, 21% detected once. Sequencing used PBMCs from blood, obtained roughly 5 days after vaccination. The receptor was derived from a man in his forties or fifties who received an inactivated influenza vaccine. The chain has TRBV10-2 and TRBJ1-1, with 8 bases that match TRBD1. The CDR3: CASSGGTGRAYTEAFF. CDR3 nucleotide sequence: TGCGCCAGCAGCGGTGGGACAGGACGCGCTTACACTGAAGCTTTCTTT.